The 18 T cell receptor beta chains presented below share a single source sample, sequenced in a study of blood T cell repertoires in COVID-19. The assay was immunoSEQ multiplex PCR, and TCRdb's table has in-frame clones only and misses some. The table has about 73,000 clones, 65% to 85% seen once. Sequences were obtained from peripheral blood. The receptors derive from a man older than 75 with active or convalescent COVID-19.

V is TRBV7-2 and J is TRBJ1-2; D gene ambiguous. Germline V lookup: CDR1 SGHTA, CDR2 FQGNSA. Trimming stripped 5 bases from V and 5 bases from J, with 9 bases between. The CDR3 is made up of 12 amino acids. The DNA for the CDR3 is TGTGCCAGCAGCGTGGGCCTGTATGGCTACACCTTC. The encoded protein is CASSVGLYGYTF.

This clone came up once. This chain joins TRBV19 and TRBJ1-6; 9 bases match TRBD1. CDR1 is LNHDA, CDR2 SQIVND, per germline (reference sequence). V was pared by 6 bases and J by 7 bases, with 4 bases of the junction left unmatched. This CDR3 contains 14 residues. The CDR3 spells CASSSGTGNSPLHF. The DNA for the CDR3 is TGTGCCAGTAGCTCCGGGACAGGGAATTCACCCCTCCACTTT.

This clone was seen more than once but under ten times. The CDR3 region is CASSLAPRLAGAIGTGELFF. In DNA, the CDR3 is TGTGCCAGCAGCTTAGCGCCGAGACTAGCGGGAGCGATCGGCACCGGGGAGCTGTTTTTT. The chain recombines TRBV7-6 with TRBJ2-2; 12 nucleotides line up with TRBD2. The germline gives CDR1 SGHVS, CDR2 FNYEAQ. This CDR3 spans 20 amino acids. The junction had 12 bases not matched to a gene; V was cut back by 0 bases and J by 4 bases.

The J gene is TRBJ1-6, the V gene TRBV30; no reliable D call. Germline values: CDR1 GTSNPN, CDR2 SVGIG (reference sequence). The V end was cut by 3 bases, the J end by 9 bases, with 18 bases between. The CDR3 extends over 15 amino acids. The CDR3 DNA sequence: TGTGCCTGGAGCGCCCCTCAGACACGGATTTCACCCCTCCACTTT. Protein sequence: CAWSAPQTRISPLHF.

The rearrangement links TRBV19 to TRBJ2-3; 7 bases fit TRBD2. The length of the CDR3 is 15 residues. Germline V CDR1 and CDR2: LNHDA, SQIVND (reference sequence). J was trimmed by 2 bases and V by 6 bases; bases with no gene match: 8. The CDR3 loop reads CASSHPSGFTDTQYF. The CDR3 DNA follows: TGTGCCAGTAGCCATCCTAGCGGATTCACAGATACGCAGTATTTT. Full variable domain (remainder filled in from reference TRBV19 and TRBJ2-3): DGGITQSPKYLFRKEGQNVTLSCEQNLNHDAMYWYRQDPGQGLRLIYYSQIVNDFQKGDIAEGYSVSREKKESFPLTVTSAQKNPTAFYLCASSHPSGFTDTQYFGPGTRLTVL.

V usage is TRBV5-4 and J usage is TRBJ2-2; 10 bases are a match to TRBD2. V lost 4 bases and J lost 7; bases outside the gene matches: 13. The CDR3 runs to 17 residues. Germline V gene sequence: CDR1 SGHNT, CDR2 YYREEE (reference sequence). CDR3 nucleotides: TGTGCCAGCAGCATTCAACTAGCGGGGACAAGCGGCGGGGAGCTGTTTTTT. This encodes CASSIQLAGTSGGELFF.

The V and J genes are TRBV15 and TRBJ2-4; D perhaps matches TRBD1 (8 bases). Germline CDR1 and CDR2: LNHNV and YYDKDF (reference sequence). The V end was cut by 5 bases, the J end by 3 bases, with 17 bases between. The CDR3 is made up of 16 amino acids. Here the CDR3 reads CATSDRQGRVKNIQYF. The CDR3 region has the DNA TGTGCCACCAGCGACCGACAGGGGAGGGTCAAAAACATTCAGTACTTC. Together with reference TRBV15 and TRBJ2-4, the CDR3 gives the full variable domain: DAMVIQNPRYQVTQFGKPVTLSCSQTLNHNVMYWYQQKSSQAPKLLFHYYDKDFNNEADTPDNFQSRRPNTSFCFLDIRSPGLGDTAMYLCATSDRQGRVKNIQYFGAGTRLSVL.

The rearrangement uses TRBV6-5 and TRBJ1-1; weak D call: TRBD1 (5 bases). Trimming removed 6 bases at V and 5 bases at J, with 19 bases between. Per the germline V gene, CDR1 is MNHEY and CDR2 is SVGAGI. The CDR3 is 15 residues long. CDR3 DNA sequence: TGTGCCAGCAGGGACACCGGTCGTTTGGGAACTGAAGCTTTCTTT. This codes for CASRDTGRLGTEAFF.

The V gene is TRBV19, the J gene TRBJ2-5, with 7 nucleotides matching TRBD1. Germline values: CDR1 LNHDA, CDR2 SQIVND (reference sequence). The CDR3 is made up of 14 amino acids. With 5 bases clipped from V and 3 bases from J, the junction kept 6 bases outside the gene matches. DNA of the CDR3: TGTGCCAGTAGTGACAGGGCAGTGGAAGAGACCCAGTACTTC. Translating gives CASSDRAVEETQYF.

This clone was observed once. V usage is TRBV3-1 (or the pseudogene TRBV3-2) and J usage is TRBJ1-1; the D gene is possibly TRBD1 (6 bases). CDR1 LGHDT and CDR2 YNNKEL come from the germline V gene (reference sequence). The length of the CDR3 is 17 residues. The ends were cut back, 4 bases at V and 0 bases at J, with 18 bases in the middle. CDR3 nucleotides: TGTGCCAGCAGCCTTATTAACGGGGACATCCTGAACACTGAAGCTTTCTTT. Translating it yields CASSLINGDILNTEAFF.

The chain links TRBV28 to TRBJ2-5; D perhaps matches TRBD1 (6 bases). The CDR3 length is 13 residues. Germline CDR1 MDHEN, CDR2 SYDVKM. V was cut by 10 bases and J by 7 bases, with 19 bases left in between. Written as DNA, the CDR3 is TGTGCCACTAAGGACAGCGTACTTCTGACCCAGTACTTC. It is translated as CATKDSVLLTQYF.

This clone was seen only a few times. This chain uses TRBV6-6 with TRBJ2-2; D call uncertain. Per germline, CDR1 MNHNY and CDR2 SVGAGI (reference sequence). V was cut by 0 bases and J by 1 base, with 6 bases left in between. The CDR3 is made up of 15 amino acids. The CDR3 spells CASSYSPGNTGELFF. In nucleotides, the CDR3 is TGTGCCAGCAGTTACTCTCCGGGGAACACCGGGGAGCTGTTTTTT.

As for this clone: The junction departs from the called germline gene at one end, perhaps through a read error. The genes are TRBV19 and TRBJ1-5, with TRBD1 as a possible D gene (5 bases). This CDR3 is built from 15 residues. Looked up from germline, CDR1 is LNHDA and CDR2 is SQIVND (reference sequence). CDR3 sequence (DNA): TGTGCCAGTAGTTCGGGACTAACTAGCAATCGGCCCCAGCATTTT. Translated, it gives CASSSGLTSNRPQHF.

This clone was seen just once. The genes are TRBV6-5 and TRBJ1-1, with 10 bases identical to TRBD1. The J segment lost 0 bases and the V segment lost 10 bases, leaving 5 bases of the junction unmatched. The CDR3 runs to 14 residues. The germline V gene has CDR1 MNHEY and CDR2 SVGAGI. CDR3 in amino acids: CATMDRGMNTEAFF. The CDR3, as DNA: TGTGCCACCATGGACAGGGGGATGAACACTGAAGCTTTCTTT.

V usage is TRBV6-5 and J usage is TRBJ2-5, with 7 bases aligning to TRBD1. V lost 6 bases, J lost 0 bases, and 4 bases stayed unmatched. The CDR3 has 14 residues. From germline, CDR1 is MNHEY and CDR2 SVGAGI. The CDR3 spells CASRRGQHQETQYF. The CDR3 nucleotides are TGTGCCAGCAGAAGGGGACAGCACCAAGAGACCCAGTACTTC.

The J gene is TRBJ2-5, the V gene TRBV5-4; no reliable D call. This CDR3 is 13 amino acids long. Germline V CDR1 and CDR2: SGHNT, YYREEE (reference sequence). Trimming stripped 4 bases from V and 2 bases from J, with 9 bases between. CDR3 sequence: CASSPSLQETQYF. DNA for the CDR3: TGTGCCAGCAGCCCATCACTACAAGAGACCCAGTACTTC.

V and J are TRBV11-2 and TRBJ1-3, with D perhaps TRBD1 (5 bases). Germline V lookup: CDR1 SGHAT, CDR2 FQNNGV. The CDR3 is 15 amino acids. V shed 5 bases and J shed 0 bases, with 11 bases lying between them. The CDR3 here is CASSPQVYSGNTIYF. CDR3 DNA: TGTGCCAGCAGCCCACAGGTGTACTCTGGAAACACCATATATTTT.

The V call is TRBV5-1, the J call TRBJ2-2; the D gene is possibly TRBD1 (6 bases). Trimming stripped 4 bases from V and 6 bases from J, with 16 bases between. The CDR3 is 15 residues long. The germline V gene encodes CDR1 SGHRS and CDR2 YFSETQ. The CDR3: CASSPGQGISGELFF. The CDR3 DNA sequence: TGCGCCAGCAGCCCCGGGCAGGGGATATCCGGGGAGCTGTTTTTT.